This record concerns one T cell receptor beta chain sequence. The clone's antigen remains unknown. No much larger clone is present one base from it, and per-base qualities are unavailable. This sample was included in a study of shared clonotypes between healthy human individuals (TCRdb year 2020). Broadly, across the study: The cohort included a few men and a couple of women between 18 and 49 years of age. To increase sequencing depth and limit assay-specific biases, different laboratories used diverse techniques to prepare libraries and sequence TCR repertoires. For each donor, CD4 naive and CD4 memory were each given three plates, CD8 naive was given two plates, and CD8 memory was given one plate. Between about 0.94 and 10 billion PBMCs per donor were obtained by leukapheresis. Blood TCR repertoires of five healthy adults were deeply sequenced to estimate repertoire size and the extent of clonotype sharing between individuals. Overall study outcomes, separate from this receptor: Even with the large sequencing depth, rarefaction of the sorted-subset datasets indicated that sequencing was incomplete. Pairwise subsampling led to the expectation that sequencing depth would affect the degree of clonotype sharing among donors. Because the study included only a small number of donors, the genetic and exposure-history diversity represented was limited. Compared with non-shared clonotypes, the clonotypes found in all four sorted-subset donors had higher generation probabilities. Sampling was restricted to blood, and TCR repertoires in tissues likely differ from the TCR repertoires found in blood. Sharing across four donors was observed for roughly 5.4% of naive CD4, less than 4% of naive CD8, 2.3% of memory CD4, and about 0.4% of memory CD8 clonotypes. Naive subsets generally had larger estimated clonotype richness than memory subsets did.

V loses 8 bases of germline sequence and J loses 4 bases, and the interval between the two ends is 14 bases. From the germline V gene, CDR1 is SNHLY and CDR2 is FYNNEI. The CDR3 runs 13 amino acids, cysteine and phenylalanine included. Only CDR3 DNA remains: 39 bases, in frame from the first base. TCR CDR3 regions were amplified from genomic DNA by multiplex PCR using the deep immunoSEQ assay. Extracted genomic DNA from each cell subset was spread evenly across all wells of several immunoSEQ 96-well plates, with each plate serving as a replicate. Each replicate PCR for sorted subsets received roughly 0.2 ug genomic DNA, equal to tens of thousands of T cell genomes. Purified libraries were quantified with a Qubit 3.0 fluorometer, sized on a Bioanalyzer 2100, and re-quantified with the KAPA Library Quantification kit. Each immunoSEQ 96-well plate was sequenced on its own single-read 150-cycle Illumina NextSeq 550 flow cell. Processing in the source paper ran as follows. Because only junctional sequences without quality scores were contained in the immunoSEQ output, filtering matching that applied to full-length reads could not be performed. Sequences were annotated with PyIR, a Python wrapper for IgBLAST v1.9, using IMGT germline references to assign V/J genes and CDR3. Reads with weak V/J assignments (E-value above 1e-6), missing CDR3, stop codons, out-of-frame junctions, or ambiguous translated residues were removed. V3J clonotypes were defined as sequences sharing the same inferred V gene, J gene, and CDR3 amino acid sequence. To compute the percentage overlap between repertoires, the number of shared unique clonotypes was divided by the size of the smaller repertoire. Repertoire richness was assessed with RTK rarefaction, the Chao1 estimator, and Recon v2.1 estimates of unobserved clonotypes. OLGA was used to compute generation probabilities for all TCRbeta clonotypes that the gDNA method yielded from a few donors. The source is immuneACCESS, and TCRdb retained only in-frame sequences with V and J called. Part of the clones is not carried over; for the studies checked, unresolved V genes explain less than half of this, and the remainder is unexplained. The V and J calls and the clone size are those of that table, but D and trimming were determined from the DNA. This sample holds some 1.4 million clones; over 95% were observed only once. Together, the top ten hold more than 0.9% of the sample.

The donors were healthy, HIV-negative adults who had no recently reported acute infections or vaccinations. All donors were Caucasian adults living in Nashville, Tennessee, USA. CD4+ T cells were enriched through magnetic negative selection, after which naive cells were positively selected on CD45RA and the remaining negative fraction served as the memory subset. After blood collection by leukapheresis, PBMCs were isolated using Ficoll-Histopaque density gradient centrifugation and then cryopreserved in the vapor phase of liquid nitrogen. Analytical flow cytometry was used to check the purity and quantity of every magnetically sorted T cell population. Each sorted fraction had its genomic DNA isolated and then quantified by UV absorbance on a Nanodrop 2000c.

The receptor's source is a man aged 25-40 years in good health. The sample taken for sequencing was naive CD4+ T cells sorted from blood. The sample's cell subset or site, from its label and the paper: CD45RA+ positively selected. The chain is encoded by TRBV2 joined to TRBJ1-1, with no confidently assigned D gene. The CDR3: CASQRGRTTEAFF. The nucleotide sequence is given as TGTGCCAGCCAGCGAGGGAGGACCACTGAAGCTTTCTTT.